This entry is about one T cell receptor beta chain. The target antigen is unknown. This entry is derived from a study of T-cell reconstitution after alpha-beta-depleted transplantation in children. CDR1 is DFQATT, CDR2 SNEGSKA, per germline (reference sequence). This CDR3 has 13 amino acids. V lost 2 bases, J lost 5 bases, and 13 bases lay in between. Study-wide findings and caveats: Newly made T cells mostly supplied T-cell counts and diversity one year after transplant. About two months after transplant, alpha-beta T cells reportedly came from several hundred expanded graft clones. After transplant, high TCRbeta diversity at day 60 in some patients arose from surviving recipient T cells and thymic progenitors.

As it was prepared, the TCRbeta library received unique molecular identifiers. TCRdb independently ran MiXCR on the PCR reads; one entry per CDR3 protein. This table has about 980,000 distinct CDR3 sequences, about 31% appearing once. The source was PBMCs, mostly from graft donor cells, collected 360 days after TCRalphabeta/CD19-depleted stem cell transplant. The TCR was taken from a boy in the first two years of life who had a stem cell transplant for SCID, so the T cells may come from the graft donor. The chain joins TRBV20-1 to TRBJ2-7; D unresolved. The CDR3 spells CSARRSTSDEQYF. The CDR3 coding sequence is TGCAGTGCTAGACGCAGCACTTCGGACGAGCAGTACTTC.